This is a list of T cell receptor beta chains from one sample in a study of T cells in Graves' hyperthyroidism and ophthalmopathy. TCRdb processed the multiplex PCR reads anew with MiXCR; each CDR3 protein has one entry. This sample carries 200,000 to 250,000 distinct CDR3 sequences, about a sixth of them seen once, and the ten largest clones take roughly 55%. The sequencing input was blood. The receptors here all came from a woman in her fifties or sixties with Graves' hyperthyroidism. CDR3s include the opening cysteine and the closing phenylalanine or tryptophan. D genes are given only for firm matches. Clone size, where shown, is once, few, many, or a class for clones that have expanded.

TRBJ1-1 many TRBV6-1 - CASSYSGAMNTEAFF TGTGCCAGCAGTTATTCAGGGGCAATGAACACTGAAGCTTTCTTT
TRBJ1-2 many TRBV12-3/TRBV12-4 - CASSGLGPYSGYTF TGTGCCAGCAGCGGACTGGGGCCCTATAGTGGCTACACCTTC
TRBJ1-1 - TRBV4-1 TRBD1 CASSQGDRSKTEAFF TGCGCCAGCAGCCAAGGGGACAGGTCCAAGACTGAAGCTTTCTTT
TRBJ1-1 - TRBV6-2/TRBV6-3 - CASSYPMGGVNTEAFF TGTGCCAGCAGTTACCCTATGGGGGGCGTGAACACTGAAGCTTTCTTT
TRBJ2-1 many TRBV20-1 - CSARDLVQTGIEQFF TGCAGTGCTAGAGATCTCGTCCAAACTGGAATAGAGCAGTTCTTC
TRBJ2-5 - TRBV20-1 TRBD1 CSARDPPRQGSGSQYF TGCAGTGCTAGAGATCCTCCGAGACAGGGGTCAGGTAGCCAGTACTTC
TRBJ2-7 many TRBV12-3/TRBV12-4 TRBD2 CASSPSGREYEQYF TGTGCCAGCAGCCCTAGCGGGAGGGAGTACGAGCAGTACTTC
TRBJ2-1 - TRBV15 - CATSRDLSKAKFF TGTGCCACCAGCAGAGATCTCAGCAAAGCGAAGTTCTTC
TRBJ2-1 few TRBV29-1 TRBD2 CSVEVLSGRVDEQFF TGCAGCGTTGAAGTACTTAGCGGGAGAGTGGATGAGCAGTTCTTC
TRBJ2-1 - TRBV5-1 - CASSETNEQFF TGCGCCAGCAGCGAGACCAATGAGCAGTTCTTC
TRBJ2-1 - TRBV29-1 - CSVEVKDRIYNEQFF TGCAGCGTTGAAGTTAAGGACAGAATTTACAATGAGCAGTTCTTC
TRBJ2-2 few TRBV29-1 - CSVRGGTGELFF TGCAGCGTTCGTGGGGGCACCGGGGAGCTGTTTTTT
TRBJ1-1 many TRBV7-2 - CASSLDGRRGVNTEAFF TGTGCCAGCAGCTTAGATGGCAGGCGGGGCGTGAACACTGAAGCTTTCTTT
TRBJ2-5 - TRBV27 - CASSPLTPTLQETQYF TGTGCCAGCAGTCCCCTGACACCTACCTTGCAGGAGACCCAGTACTTC
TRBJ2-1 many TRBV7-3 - CASSYRALNEQFF TGTGCCAGCAGCTACCGGGCCCTCAATGAGCAGTTCTTC
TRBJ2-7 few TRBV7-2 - CASSFQGSDEQYF TGTGCCAGCAGCTTCCAGGGTTCGGACGAGCAGTACTTC
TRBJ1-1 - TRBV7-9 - CASSSGVALAEAFF TGTGCCAGCAGCTCCGGGGTCGCCCTCGCTGAAGCTTTCTTT
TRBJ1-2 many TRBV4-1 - CASSQDIEEIYGYTF TGCGCCAGCAGCCAAGATATCGAGGAGATCTATGGCTACACCTTC
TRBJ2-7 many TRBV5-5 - CASSPFEVTSYEQYF TGTGCCAGCAGCCCCTTCGAGGTGACTTCCTACGAGCAGTACTTC
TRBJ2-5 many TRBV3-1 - CASSQQRKTQYF TGTGCCAGCAGCCAACAACGGAAGACCCAGTACTTC
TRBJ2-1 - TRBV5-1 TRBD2 CASSPGTSGSRNNEQFF TGCGCCAGCAGCCCCGGGACTAGCGGGAGTCGGAACAATGAGCAGTTCTTC
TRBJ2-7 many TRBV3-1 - CASREGYLGGEQYF TGTGCCAGCAGGGAGGGATATCTTGGGGGCGAGCAGTACTTC
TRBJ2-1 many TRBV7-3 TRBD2 CASSSGLAAWNEQFF TGTGCCAGCAGCTCCGGACTAGCCGCTTGGAATGAGCAGTTCTTC
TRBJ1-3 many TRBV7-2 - CASSLVLRPSEGNTIYF TGTGCCAGCAGCTTAGTCCTCCGGCCGTCGGAAGGAAACACCATATATTTT
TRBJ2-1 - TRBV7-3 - CASSSERESEQFF TGTGCCAGCAGCTCCGAGCGAGAGAGTGAGCAGTTCTTC
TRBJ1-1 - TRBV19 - CASSIWGQNTEAFF TGTGCCAGTAGTATCTGGGGCCAGAACACTGAAGCTTTCTTT
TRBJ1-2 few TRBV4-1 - CASSQDTGNYGYTF TGCGCCAGCAGCCAAGATACAGGGAATTATGGCTACACCTTC
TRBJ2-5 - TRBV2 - CASSEVAGVGTQYF TGTGCCAGCAGTGAGGTAGCTGGAGTGGGGACCCAGTACTTC
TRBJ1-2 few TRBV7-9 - CASSLEQGFGYTF TGTGCCAGCAGCTTAGAACAGGGTTTTGGCTACACCTTC
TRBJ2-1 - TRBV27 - CASSFRPNLGVNVQFF TGTGCCAGCAGTTTTAGACCCAATCTAGGAGTCAATGTACAGTTCTTC
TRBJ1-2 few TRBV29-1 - CSVVGGTPTRRNYGYTF TGCAGCGTTGTCGGTGGCACCCCAACCAGGCGAAACTATGGCTACACCTTC
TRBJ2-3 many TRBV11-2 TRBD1 CASSNRDSSTDTQYF TGTGCCAGCAGTAACCGGGACAGTAGCACAGATACGCAGTATTTT
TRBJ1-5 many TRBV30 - CAWSPGLNQPQHF TGTGCCTGGAGTCCAGGGCTCAATCAGCCCCAGCATTTT
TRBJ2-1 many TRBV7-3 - CASSLGGAKVEQFF TGTGCCAGCAGCTTAGGCGGGGCGAAGGTTGAGCAGTTCTTC
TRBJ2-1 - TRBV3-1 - CASSGRSPYNEQFF TGTGCCAGCAGCGGTCGATCTCCTTACAATGAGCAGTTCTTC
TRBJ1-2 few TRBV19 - CASIPPGHQNYGYTF TGTGCCAGTATCCCACCGGGACATCAGAACTATGGCTACACCTTC
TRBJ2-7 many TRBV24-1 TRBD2 CATSEPSGPHYEQYF TGTGCCACCAGTGAACCTAGCGGGCCACACTACGAGCAGTACTTC
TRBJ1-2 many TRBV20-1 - CSARVNYGYTF TGCAGTGCTAGGGTGAACTATGGCTACACCTTC
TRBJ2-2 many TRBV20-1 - CSARGLSGELFF TGCAGTGCTAGGGGGCTTAGCGGGGAGCTGTTTTTT
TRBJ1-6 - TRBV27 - CASSATHVGNSPLHF TGTGCCAGCAGTGCGACACATGTGGGGAATTCACCCCTCCACTTT
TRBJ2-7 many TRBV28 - CASSLAGTTREQYF TGTGCCAGCAGTTTAGCGGGGACCACGAGGGAGCAGTACTTC
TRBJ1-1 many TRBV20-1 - CSGSWGGGRNTEAFF TGCAGTGGGAGCTGGGGCGGTGGGAGGAACACTGAAGCTTTCTTT
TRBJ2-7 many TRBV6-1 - CASSAVGSSYEQYF TGTGCCAGCAGTGCCGTGGGGAGCTCCTACGAGCAGTACTTC
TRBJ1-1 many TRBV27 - CASSLRDLGTEAFF TGTGCCAGCAGTTTACGGGATTTGGGGACTGAAGCTTTCTTT
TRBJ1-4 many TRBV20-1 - CSARDDGATNEKLFF TGCAGTGCTAGAGACGACGGGGCGACTAATGAAAAACTGTTTTTT
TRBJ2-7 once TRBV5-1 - CASSSDGTPPYEQYF TGCGCCAGCAGCTCCGACGGGACTCCCCCCTACGAGCAGTACTTC
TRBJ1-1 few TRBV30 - CARQIGDSLNTEAFF TGTGCCAGGCAAATTGGAGACAGTTTGAACACTGAAGCTTTCTTT
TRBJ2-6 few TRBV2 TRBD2 CASSERRTSGSSWANVLTF TGTGCCAGCAGTGAGAGGAGGACTAGCGGGAGTTCTTGGGCCAACGTCCTGACTTTC
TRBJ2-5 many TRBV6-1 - CASVISSGETQYF TGTGCCAGCGTTATTTCGTCGGGGGAGACCCAGTACTTC
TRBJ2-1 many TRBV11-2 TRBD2 CASSSLGGGLADNEQFF TGTGCCAGCAGCTCCCTAGGTGGCGGACTAGCGGACAATGAGCAGTTCTTC
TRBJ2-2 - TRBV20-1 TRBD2 CSAETSGANTGELFF TGCAGTGCTGAGACTAGCGGGGCGAACACCGGGGAGCTGTTTTTT
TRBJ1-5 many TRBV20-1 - CSASPPGRRNQPQHF TGCAGTGCTAGCCCCCCAGGGAGGCGCAATCAGCCCCAGCATTTT
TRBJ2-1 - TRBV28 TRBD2 CASSPNLPPLREGQWNEQFF TGTGCCAGCTCACCAAATTTACCCCCTTTGCGGGAGGGCCAATGGAATGAGCAGTTCTTC
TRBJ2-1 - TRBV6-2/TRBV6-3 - CASSSGRRQHNEQFF TGTGCCAGCAGTTCGGGGCGGCGACAGCACAATGAGCAGTTCTTC
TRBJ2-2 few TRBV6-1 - CASAIETGELFF TGTGCCAGCGCTATTGAGACCGGGGAGCTGTTTTTT